This T cell receptor (beta chain) stems from a study of OX40 agonist ivuxolimab in advanced cancers. There are 15 residues in the CDR3. V dropped 6 bases and J dropped 6 bases, with 15 bases sitting between them. The germline V gene encodes CDR1 LNHDA and CDR2 SQIVND (reference sequence). Patients were excluded for autoimmune disease history or systemic immunosuppression. The data were produced by immunoSEQ multiplex PCR, yet TCRdb's version contains in-frame clones alone and is incomplete. The table records about 58,000 clones, approximately 80% of them present only once. As concerns this clone: Its antigen is undetermined.

Findings and limits, study-wide: There was clonal expansion of CD4+ and CD8+ blood T cells by week 6 at 0.1 to 3.0 mg/kg. It was not determined which antigens were specifically recognized by the peripheral T cells that had undergone clonal expansion.

The chain has TRBV19 and TRBJ1-6; D uncertain. This TCR was recovered from an adult with an advanced solid tumor such as melanoma, head and neck, liver or kidney cancer. The sample consisted of CD4+ or CD8+ T cells sorted from blood, taken in a trial of the OX40 agonist ivuxolimab. DNA for the CDR3: TGTGCCAGTAGCATGGGATGGGGAAGTAATTCACCCCTCCACTTT. Its translation is CASSMGWGSNSPLHF.